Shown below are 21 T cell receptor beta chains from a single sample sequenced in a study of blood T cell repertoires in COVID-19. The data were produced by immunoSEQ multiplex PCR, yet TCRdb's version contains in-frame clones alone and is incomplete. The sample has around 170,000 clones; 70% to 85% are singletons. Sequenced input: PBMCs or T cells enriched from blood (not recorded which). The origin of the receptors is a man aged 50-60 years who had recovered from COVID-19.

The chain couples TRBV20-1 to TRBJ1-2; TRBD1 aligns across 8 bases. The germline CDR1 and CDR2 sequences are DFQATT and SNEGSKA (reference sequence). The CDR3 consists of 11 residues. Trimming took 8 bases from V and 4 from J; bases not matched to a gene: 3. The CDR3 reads CSSGQVYGYTF. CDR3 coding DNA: TGCAGTTCGGGACAGGTCTATGGCTACACCTTC.

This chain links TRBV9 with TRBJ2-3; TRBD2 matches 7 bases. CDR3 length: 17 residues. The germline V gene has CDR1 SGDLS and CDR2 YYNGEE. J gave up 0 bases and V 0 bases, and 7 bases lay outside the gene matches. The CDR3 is CASSVGASGVSTDTQYF. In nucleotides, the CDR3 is TGTGCCAGCAGCGTAGGGGCCAGCGGGGTTAGCACAGATACGCAGTATTTT.

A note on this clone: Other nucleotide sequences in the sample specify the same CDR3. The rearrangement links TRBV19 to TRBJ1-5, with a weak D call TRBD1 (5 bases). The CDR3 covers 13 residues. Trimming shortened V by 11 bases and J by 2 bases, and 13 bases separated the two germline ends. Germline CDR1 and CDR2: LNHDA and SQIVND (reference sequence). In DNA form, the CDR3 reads TGTGCCTCGAAGGGGCAGGGCAATCAGCCCCAGCATTTT. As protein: CASKGQGNQPQHF.

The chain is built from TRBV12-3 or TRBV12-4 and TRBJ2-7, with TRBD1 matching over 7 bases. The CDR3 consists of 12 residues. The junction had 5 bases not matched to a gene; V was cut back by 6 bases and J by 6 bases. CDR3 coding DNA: TGTGCCAGCAGCGACAGGGCGCGCGAGCAGTACTTC. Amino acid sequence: CASSDRAREQYF.

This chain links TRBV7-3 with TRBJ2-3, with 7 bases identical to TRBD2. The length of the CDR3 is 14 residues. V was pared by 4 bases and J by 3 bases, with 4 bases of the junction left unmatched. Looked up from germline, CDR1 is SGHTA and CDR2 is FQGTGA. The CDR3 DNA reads TGTGCCAGCAGCTCTGGGGGGGTTACAGATACGCAGTATTTT. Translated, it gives CASSSGGVTDTQYF.

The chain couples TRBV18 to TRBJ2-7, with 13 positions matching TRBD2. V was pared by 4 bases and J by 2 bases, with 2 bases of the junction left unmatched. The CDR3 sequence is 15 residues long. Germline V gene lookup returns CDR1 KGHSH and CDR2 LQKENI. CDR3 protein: CASSRGTSGAYEQYF. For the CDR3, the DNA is TGTGCCAGCTCACGGGGGACTAGCGGGGCCTACGAGCAGTACTTC.

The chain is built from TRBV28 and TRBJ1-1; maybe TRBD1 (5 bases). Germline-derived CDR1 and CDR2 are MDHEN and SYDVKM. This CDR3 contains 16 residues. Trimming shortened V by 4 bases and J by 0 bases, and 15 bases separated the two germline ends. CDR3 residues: CASSSTGLLMNTEAFF. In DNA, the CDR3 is TGTGCCAGCAGTTCCACGGGACTCCTAATGAACACTGAAGCTTTCTTT.

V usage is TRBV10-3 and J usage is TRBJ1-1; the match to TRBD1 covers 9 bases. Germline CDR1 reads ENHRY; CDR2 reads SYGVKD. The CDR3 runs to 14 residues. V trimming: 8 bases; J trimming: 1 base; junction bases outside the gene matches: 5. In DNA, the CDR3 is TGTGCCATCGGGGGACAGGGAAGGAACACTGAAGCTTTCTTT. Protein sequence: CAIGGQGRNTEAFF.

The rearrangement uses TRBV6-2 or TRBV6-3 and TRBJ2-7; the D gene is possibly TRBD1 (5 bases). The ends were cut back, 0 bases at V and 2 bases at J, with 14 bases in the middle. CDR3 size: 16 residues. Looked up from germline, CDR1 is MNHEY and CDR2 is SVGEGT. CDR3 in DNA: TGTGCCAGCAGTTACTCGAAGGATACAGGAGCCTACGAGCAGTACTTC. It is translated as CASSYSKDTGAYEQYF.

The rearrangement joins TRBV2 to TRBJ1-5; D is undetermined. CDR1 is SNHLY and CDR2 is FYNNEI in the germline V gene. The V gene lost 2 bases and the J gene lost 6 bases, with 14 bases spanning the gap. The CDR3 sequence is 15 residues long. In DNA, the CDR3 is TGTGCCAGCAGTGAAACGAGTCAGGCGGGTCAGCCCCAGCATTTT. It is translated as CASSETSQAGQPQHF.

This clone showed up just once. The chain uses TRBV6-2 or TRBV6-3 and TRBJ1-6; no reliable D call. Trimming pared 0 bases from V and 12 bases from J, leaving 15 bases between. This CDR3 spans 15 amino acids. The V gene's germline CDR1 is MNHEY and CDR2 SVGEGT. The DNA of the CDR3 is TGTGCCAGCAGTTACTCTATGGTCGGCGGCGAACCCCTCCACTTT. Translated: CASSYSMVGGEPLHF.

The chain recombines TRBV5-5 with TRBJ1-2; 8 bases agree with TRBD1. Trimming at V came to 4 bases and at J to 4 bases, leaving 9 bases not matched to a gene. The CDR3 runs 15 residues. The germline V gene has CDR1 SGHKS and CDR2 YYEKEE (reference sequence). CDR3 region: CASSQTGTGAYGYTF. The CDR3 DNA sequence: TGTGCCAGCAGCCAGACCGGGACAGGTGCCTATGGCTACACCTTC.

The CDR3 sequence is CASSQRDRQYF. DNA of the CDR3: TGTGCCAGCAGTCAACGGGACAGGCAGTACTTC. This chain links TRBV28 with TRBJ2-7; 7 bases are shared with TRBD1. The length of the CDR3 is 11 residues. V lost 5 bases and J lost 9; bases outside the gene matches: 4. Germline-derived CDR1 and CDR2 are MDHEN and SYDVKM.

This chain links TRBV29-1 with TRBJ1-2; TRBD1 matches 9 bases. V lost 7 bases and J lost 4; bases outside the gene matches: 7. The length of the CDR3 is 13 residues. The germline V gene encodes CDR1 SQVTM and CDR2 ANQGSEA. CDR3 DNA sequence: TGCAGCGCGGAGGGGACAGGGAGCTATGGCTACACCTTC. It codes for CSAEGTGSYGYTF.

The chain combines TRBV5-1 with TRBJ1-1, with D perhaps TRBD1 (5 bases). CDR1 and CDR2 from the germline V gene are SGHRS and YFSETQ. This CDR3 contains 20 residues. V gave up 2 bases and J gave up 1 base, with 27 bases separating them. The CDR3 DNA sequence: TGCGCCAGCAGCTTTTGGGGCCCGGGCACCAAACGAATTCCGAACACTGAAGCTTTCTTT. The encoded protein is CASSFWGPGTKRIPNTEAFF.

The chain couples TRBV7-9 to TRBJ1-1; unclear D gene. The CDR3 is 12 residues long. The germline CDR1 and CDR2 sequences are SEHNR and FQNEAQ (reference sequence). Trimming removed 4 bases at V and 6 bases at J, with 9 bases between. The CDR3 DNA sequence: TGTGCCAGCAGCTACAGTGTCTCTGAAGCTTTCTTT. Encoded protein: CASSYSVSEAFF.

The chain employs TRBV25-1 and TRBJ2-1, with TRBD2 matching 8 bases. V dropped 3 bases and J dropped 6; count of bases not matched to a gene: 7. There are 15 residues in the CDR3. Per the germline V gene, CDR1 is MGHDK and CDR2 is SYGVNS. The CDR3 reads CASSEASGRINEQFF. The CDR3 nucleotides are TGTGCCAGCAGTGAGGCTAGCGGGCGGATCAATGAGCAGTTCTTC.

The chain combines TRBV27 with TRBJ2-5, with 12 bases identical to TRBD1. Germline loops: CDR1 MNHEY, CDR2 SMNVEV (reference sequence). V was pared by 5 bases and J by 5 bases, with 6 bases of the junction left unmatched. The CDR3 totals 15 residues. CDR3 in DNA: TGTGCCAGCAGTGGGGGGACAGGGGGCGTGGAGACCCAGTACTTC. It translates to CASSGGTGGVETQYF.

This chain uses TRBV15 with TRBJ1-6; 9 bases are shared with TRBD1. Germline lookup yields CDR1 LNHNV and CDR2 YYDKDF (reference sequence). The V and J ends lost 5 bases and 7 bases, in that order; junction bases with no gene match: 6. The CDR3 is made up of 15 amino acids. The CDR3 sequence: CATSGNRGRNSPLHF. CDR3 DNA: TGTGCCACCAGCGGAAACAGGGGGCGGAATTCACCCCTCCACTTT.

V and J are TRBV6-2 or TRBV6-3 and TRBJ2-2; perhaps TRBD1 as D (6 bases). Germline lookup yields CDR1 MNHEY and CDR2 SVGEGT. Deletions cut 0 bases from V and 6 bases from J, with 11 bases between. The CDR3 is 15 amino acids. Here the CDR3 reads CASSYSSRGAGELFF. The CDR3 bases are TGTGCCAGCAGTTACTCTTCCAGGGGTGCCGGGGAGCTGTTTTTT.

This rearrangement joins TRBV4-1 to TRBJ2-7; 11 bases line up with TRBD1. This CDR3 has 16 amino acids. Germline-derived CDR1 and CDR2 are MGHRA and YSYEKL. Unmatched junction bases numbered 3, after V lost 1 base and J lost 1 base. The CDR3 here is CASSQGGTGGSYEQYF. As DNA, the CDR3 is TGCGCCAGCAGCCAAGGTGGGACAGGGGGGTCCTACGAGCAGTACTTC.